Included here is one T cell receptor (beta chain) sequence, with context. The data were obtained in a study of T cell responses to AZD1222 COVID-19 vaccine. Measured with immunoSEQ multiplex PCR; TCRdb has only the in-frame clones, and not every one. This sample has under 200,000 clones, with 90% found just once. This CDR3 region has 14 residues. The germline V and J ends were trimmed by 5 bases and 0 bases, with 10 bases remaining between them. Germline V gene sequence: CDR1 LNHDA, CDR2 SQIVND (reference sequence). The V call is TRBV19, the J call TRBJ1-1, with D perhaps TRBD1 (5 bases). The clonotype comes from an adult in good health. Here the sequenced sample was peripheral blood, taken on day 0 of AZD1222 vaccination. The CDR3 here is CASSSTGMNTEAFF. The CDR3 DNA reads as TGTGCCAGTAGTTCCACAGGCATGAACACTGAAGCTTTCTTT. Supplemented by reference TRBV19 and TRBJ1-1, the full variable domain reads DGGITQSPKYLFRKEGQNVTLSCEQNLNHDAMYWYRQDPGQGLRLIYYSQIVNDFQKGDIAEGYSVSREKKESFPLTVTSAQKNPTAFYLCASSSTGMNTEAFFGQGTRLTVV.